This T cell receptor beta chain is drawn from a study of blood T cells in healthy people across ages. The study, taken as a whole, reports: Diversity estimated from one million T cells was considered an underestimate.

Worth noting for this clonotype: Its specificity is unknown.

Next came a second PCR, run for roughly 6 to 11 cycles, which used a sample-barcoded 5' primer along with a J-beta primer mix. Unique molecular identifiers of 12 random nucleotides labeled each cDNA. Each CDR3 protein is one row after TCRdb ran MiXCR on the 5' RACE reads. This sample carries 1.4 million or so distinct CDR3 sequences, around 40% of them seen once, and the ten largest clones take over 3.5%. This CDR3 is built from 17 residues. V shed 3 bases and J 7 bases; nucleotides not matched to a gene: 10. The chain recombines TRBV12-3 or TRBV12-4 with TRBJ2-2; TRBD2 agrees at 11 bases. Sequencing used blood. This clonotype was obtained from a woman aged 18-30 years in good health. CDR3 region: CASSFLPGTSGSGELFF. The CDR3 bases are TGTGCCAGCAGTTTCCTTCCCGGGACTAGCGGTAGCGGGGAGCTGTTTTTT.